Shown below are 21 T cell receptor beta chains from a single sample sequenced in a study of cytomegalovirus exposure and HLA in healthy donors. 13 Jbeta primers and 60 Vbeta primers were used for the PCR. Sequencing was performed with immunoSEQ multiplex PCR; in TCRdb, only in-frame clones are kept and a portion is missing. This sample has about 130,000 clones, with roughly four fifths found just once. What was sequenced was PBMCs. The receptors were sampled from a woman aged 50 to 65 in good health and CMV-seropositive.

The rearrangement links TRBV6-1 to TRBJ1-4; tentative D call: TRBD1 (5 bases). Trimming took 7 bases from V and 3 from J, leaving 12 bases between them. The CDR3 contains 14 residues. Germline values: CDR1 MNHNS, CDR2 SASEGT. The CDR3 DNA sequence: TGTGCCAGCACGAGCGGGACGGCTAATGAAAAACTGTTTTTT. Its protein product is CASTSGTANEKLFF.

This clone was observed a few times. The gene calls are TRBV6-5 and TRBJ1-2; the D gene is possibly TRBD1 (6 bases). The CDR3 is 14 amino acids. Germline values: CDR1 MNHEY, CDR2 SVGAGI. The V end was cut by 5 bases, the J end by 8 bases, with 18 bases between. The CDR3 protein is CASSTGLAMEGYTF. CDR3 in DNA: TGTGCCAGCAGTACAGGGCTAGCTATGGAGGGCTACACCTTC.

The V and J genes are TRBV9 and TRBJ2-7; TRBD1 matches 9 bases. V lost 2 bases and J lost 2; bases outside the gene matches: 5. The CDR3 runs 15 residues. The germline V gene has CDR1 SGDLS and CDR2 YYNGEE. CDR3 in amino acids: CASSVGTGPPYEQYF. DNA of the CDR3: TGTGCCAGCAGCGTCGGGACAGGGCCTCCCTACGAGCAGTACTTC.

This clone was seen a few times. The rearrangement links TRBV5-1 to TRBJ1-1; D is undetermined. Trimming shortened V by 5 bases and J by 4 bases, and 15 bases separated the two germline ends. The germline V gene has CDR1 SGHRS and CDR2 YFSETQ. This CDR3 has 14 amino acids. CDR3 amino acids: CASSSEGGFTEAFF. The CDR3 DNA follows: TGCGCCAGCAGTTCCGAGGGTGGGTTCACTGAAGCTTTCTTT.

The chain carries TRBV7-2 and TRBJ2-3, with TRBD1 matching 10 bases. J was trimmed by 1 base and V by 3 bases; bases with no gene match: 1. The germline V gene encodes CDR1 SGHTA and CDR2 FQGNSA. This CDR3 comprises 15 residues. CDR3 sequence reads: CASSLGQGRTDTQYF. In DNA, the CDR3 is TGTGCCAGCAGCTTGGGACAGGGGCGCACAGATACGCAGTATTTT.

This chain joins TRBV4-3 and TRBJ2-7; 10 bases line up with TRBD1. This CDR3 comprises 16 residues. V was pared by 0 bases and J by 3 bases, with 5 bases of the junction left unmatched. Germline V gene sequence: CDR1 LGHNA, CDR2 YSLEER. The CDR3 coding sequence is TGCGCCAGCAGCCAAGATCTGGGACAGGGGTTCTACGAGCAGTACTTC. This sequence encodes CASSQDLGQGFYEQYF.

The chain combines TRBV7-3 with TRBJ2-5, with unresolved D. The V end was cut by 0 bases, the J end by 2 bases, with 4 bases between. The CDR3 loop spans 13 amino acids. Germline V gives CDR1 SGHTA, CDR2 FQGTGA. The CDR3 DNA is TGTGCCAGCAGCTTAACCAATCAAGAGACCCAGTACTTC. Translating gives CASSLTNQETQYF.

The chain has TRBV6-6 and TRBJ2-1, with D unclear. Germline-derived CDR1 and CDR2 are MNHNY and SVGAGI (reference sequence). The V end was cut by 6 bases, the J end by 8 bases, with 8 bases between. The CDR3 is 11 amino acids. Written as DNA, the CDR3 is TGTGCCAGCAGGAGGAGCGATGAGCAGTTCTTC. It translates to CASRRSDEQFF.

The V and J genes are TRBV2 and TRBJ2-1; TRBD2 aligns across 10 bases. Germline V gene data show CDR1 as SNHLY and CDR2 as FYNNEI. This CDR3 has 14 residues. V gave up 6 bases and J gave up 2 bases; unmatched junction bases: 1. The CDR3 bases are TGTGCCAGCAGACTAGCGGGAACCTACAATGAGCAGTTCTTC. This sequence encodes CASRLAGTYNEQFF.

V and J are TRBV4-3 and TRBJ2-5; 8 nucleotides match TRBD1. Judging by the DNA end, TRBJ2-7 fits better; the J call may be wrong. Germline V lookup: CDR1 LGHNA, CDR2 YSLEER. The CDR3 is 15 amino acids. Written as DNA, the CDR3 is TGCGCCAGCAGCCAAGCAGGGGGCGGGGTATACGAGCAGTACTTC. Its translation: CASSQAGGGVYEQYF.

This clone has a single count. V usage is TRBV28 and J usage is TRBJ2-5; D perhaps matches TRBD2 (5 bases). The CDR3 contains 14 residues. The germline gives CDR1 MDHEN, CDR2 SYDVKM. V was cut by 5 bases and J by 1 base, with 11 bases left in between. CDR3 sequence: CASSPGLAQETQYF. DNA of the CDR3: TGTGCCAGCAGTCCAGGACTGGCCCAAGAGACCCAGTACTTC.

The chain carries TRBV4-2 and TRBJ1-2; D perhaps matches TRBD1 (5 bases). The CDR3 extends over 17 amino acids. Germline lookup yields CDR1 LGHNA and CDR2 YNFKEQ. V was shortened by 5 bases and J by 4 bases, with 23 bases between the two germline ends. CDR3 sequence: CASSLTDTGQGIYGYTF. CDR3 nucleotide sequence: TGTGCCAGCAGCTTAACGGATACAGGTCAGGGTATCTATGGCTACACCTTC.

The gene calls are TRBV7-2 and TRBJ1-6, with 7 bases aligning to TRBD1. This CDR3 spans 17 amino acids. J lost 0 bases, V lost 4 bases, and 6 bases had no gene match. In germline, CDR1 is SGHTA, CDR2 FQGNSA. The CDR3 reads CASSSPGQSSYNSPLHF. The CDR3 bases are TGTGCCAGCAGCTCGCCGGGACAGAGCTCCTATAATTCACCCCTCCACTTT. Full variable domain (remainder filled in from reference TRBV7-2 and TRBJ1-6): GAGVSQSPSNKVTEKGKDVELRCDPISGHTALYWYRQSLGQGLEFLIYFQGNSAPDKSGLPSDRFSAERTGGSVSTLTIQRTQQEDSAVYLCASSSPGQSSYNSPLHFGNGTRLTVT.

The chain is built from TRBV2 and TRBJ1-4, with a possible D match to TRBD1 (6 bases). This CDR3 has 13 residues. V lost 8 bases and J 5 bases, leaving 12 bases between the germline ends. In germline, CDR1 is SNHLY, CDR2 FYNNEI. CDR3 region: CASHRDTNEKLFF. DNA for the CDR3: TGTGCCAGCCACCGGGACACCAATGAAAAACTGTTTTTT.

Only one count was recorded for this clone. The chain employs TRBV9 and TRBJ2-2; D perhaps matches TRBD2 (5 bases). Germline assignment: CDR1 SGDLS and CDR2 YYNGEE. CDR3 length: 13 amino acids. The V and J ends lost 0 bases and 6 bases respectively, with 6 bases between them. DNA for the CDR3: TGTGCCAGCAGCGTAGTGGAGGCCGGGGAGCTGTTTTTT. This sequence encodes CASSVVEAGELFF.

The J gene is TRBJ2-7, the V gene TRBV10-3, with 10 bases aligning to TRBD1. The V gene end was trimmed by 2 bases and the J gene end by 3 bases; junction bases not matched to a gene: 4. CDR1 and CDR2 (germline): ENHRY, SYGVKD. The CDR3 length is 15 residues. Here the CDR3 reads CAISEPGQGYYEQYF. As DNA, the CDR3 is TGTGCCATCAGTGAGCCGGGACAGGGGTACTACGAGCAGTACTTC.

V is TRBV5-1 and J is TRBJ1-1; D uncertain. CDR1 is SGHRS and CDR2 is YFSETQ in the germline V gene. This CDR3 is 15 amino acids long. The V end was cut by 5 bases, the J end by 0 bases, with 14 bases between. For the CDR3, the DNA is TGCGCCAGCAGATCGGGCGAGGGAATGAACACTGAAGCTTTCTTT. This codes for CASRSGEGMNTEAFF. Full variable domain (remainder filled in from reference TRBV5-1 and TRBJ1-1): KAGVTQTPRYLIKTRGQQVTLSCSPISGHRSVSWYQQTPGQGLQFLFEYFSETQRNKGNFPGRFSGRQFSNSRSEMNVSTLELGDSALYLCASRSGEGMNTEAFFGQGTRLTVV.

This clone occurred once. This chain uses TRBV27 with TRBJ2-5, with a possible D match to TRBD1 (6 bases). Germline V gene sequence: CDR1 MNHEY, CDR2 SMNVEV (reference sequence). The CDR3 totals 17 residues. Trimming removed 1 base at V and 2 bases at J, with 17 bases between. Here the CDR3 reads CASSLFAYRERQETQYF. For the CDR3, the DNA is TGTGCCAGCAGTTTATTCGCGTACAGGGAACGACAAGAGACCCAGTACTTC.

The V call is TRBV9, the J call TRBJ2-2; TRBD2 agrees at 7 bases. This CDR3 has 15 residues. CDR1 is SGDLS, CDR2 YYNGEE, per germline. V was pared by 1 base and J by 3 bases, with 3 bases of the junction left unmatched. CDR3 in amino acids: CASSVKAGHTGELFF. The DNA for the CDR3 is TGTGCCAGCAGCGTAAAAGCGGGGCACACCGGGGAGCTGTTTTTT.

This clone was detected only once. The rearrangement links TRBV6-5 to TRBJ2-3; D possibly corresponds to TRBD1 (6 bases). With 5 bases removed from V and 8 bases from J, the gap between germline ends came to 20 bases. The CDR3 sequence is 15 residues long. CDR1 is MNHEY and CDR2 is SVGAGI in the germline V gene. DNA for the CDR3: TGTGCCAGCAGTCTCACAGGGACGAGGGACGGTACGCAGTATTTT. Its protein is CASSLTGTRDGTQYF.

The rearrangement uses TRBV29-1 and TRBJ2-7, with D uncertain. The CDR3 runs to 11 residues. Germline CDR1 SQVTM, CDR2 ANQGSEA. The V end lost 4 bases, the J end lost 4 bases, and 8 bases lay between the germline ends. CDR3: CSVAKSYEQYF. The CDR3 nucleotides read TGCAGCGTTGCCAAGAGTTACGAGCAGTACTTC.